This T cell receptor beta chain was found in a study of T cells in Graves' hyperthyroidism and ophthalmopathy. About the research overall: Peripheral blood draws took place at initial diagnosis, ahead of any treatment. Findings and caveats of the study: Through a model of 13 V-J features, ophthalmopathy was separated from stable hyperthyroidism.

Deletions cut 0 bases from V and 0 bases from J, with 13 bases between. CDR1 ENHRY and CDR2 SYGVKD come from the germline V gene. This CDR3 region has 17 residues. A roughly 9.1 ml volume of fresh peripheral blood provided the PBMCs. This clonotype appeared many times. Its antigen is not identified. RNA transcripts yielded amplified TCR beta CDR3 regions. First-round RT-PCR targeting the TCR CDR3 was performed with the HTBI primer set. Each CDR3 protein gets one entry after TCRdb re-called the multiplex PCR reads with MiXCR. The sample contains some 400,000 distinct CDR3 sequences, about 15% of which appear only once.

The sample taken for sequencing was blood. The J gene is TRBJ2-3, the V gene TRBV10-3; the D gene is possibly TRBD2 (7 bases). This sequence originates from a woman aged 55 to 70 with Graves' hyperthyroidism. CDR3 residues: CAISESKEGGSTDTQYF. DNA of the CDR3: TGTGCCATCAGTGAGTCAAAAGAGGGGGGGAGCACAGATACGCAGTATTTT.